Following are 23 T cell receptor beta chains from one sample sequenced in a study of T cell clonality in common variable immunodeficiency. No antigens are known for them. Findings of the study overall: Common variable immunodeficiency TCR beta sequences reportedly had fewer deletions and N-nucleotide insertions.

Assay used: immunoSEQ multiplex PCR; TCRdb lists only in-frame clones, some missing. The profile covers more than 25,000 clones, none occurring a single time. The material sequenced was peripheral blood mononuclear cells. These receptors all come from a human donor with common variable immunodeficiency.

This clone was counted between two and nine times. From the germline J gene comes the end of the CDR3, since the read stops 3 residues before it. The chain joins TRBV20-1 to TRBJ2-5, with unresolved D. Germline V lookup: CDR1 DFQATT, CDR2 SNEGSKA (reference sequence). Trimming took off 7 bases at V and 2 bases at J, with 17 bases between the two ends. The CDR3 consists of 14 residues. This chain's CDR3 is CSVLTAVKQETQYF. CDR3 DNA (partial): TGCAGTGTTCTCACTGCGGTTAAACAAGAGACC.

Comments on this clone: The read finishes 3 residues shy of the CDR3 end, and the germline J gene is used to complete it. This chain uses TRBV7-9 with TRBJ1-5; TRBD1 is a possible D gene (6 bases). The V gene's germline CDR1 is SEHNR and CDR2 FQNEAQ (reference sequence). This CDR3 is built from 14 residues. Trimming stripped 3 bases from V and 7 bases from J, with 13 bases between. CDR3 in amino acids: CASSLLGAGQPQHF. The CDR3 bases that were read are TGTGCCAGCAGCTTGTTGGGGGCTGGACAGCCC.

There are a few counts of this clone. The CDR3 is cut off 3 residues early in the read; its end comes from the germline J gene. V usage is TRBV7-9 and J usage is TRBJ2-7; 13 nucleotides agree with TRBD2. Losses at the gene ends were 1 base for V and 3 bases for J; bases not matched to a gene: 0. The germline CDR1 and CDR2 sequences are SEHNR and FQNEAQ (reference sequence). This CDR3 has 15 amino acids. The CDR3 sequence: CASSLGTSGSYEQYF. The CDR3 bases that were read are TGTGCCAGCAGCTTAGGGACTAGCGGGAGCTACGAG.

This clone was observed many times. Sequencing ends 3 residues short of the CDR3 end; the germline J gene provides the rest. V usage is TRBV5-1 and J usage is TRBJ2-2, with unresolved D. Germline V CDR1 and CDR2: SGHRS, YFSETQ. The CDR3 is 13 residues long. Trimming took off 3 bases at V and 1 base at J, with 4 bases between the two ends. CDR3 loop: CASSYKNTGELFF. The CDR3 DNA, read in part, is TGCGCCAGCAGCTATAAGAACACCGGGGAG. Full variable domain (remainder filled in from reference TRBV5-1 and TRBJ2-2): KAGVTQTPRYLIKTRGQQVTLSCSPISGHRSVSWYQQTPGQGLQFLFEYFSETQRNKGNFPGRFSGRQFSNSRSEMNVSTLELGDSALYLCASSYKNTGELFFGEGSRLTVL.

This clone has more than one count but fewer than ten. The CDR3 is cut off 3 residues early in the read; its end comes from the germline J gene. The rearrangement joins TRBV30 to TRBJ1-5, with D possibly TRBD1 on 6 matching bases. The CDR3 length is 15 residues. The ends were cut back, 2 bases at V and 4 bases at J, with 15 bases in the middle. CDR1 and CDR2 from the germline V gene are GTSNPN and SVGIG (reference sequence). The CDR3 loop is CAWSPPGGGNQPQHF. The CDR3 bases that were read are TGTGCCTGGAGTCCGCCGGGGGGCGGAAATCAGCCC. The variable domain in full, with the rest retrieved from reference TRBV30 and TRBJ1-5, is SQTIHQWPATLVQPVGSPLSLECTVEGTSNPNLYWYRQAAGRGLQLLFYSVGIGQISSEVPQNLSASRPQDRQFILSSKKLLLSDSGFYLCAWSPPGGGNQPQHFGDGTRLSIL.

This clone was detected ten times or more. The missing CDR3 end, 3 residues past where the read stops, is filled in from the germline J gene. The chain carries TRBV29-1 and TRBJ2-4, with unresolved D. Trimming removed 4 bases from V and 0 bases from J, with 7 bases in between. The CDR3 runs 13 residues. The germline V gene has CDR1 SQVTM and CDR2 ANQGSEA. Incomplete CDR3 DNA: TGCAGCGTTGTCTCGTTAGCCAAAAACATT. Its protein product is CSVVSLAKNI. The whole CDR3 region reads CSVVSLAKNIQYF. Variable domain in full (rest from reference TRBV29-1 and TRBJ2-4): SAVISQKPSRDICQRGTSLTIQCQVDSQVTMMFWYRQQPGQSLTLIATANQGSEATYESGFVIDKFPISRPNLTFSTLTVSNMSPEDSSIYLCSVVSLAKNIQYFGAGTRLSVL.

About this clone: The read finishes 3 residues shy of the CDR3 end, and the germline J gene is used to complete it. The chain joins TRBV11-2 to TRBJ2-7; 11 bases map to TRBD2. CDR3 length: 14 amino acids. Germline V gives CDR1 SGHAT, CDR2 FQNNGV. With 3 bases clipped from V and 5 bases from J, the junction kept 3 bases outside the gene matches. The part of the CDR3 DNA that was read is TGTGCCAGCAGCTTTGTAGCGGGAGGGCACGAG. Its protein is CASSFVAGGHE. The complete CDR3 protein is CASSFVAGGHEQYF.

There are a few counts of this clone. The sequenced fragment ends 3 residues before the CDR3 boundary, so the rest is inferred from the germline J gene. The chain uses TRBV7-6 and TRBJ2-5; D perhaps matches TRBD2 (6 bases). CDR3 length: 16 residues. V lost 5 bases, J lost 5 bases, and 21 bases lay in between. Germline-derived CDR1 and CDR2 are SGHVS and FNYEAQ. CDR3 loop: CASSAQDQRVGETQYF. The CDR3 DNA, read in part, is TGTGCCAGCAGCGCCCAAGACCAGCGGGTGGGGGAGACC.

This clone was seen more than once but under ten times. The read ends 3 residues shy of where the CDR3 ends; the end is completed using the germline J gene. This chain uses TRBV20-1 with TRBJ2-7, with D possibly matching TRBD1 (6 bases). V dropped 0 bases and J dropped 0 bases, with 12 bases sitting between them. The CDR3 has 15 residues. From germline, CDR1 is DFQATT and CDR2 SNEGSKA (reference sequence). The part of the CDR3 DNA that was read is TGCAGTGCTAGAGACGGGACACGAGACTCCTACGAG. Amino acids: CSARDGTRDSYE. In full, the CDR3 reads CSARDGTRDSYEQYF.

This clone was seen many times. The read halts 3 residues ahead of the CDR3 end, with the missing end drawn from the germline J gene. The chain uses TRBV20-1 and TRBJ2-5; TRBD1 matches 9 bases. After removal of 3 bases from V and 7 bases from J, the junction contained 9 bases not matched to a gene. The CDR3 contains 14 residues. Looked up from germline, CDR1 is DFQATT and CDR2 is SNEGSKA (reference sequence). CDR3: CSASAGQGGRTQYF. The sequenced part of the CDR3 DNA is TGCAGTGCTAGCGCGGGACAGGGAGGGCGGACC.

The covered CDR3 bases are TGTGCCAGCAGTGAGAGCCGGGGTGTTCGCGAG. Translation: CASSESRGVRE. The CDR3 reads in full as CASSESRGVREQYF. The rearrangement joins TRBV2 to TRBJ2-7; D may be TRBD2 (5 bases). The read ends 3 residues before the CDR3 terminus; that terminus is restored from the germline J gene. Germline lookup yields CDR1 SNHLY and CDR2 FYNNEI. The CDR3 covers 14 residues. V was cut by 3 bases and J by 6 bases, with 15 bases left in between.

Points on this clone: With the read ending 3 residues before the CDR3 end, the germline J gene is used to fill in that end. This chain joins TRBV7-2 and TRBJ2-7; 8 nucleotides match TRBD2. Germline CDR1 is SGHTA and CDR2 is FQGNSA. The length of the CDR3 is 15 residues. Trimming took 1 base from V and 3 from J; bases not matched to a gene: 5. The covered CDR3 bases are TGTGCCAGCAGCTTAGGTCAAGCGGGAGTCTACGAG. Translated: CASSLGQAGVYE. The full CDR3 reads CASSLGQAGVYEQYF.

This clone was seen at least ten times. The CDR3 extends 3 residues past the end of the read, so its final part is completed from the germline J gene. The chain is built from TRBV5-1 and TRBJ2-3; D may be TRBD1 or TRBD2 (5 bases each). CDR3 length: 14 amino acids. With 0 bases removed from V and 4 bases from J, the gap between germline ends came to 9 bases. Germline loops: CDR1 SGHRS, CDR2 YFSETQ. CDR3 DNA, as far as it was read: TGCGCCAGCAGCTTGGAGAGGGGAGCAGATACG. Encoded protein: CASSLERGADT. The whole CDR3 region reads CASSLERGADTQYF.

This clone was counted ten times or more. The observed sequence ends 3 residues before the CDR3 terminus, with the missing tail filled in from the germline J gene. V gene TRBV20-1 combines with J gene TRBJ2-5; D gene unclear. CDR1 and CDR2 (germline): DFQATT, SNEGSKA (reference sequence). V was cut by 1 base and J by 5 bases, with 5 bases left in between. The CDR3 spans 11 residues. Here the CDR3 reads CSARGQETQYF. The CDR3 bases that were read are TGCAGTGCTAGAGGTCAGGAGACC.

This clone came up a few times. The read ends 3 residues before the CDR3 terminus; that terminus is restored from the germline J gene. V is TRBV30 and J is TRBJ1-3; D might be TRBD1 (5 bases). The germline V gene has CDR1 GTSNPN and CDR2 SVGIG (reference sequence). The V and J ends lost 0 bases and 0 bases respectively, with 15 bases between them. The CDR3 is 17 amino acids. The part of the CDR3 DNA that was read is TGTGCCTGGAGTGTATTGGGGGGAACGAGCTCTGGAAACACC. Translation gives CAWSVLGGTSSGNT. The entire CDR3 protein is CAWSVLGGTSSGNTIYF. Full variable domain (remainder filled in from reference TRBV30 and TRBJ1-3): SQTIHQWPATLVQPVGSPLSLECTVEGTSNPNLYWYRQAAGRGLQLLFYSVGIGQISSEVPQNLSASRPQDRQFILSSKKLLLSDSGFYLCAWSVLGGTSSGNTIYFGEGSWLTVV.

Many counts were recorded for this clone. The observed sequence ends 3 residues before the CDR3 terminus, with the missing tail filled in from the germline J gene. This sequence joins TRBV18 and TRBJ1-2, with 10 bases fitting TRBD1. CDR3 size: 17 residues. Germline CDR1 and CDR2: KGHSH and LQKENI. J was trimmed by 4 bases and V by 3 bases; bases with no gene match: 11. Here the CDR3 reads CASSPWQTGGVPYGYTF. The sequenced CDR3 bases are TGTGCCAGCTCACCTTGGCAGACAGGGGGCGTTCCCTATGGC.

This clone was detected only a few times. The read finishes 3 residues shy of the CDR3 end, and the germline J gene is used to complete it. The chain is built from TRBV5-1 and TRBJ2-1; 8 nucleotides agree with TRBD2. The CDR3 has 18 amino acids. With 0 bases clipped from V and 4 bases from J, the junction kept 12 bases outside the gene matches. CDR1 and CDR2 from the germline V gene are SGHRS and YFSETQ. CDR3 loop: CASSLGLAGPRGYNEQFF. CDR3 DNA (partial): TGCGCCAGCAGCTTGGGGCTAGCGGGCCCCCGGGGTTACAATGAG. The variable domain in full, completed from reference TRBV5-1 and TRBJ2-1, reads KAGVTQTPRYLIKTRGQQVTLSCSPISGHRSVSWYQQTPGQGLQFLFEYFSETQRNKGNFPGRFSGRQFSNSRSEMNVSTLELGDSALYLCASSLGLAGPRGYNEQFFGPGTRLTVL.

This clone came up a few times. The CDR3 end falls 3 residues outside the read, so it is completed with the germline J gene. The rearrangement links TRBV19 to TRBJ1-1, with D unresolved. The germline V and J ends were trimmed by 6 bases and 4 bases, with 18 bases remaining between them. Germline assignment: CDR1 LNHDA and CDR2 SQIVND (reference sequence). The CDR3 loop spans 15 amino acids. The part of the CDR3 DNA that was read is TGTGCCAGTAGCCCCCCGAGCAGGTCGGTCACTGAA. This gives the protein CASSPPSRSVTE. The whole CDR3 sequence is CASSPPSRSVTEAFF.

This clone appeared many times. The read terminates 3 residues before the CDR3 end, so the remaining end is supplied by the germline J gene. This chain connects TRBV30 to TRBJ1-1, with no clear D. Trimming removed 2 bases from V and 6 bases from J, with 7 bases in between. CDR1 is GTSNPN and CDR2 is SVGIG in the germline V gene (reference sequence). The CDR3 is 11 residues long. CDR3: CAWSSRAEAFF. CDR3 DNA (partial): TGTGCCTGGAGTAGTAGGGCTGAA.

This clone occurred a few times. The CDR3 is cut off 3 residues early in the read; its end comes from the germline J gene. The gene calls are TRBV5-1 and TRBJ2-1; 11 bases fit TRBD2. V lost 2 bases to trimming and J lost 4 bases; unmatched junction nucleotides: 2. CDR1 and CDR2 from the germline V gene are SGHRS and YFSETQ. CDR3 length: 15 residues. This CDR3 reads CASSLLAGDYNEQFF. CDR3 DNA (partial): TGCGCCAGCAGCTTACTAGCGGGAGATTACAATGAG. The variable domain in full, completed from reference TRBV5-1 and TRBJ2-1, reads KAGVTQTPRYLIKTRGQQVTLSCSPISGHRSVSWYQQTPGQGLQFLFEYFSETQRNKGNFPGRFSGRQFSNSRSEMNVSTLELGDSALYLCASSLLAGDYNEQFFGPGTRLTVL.

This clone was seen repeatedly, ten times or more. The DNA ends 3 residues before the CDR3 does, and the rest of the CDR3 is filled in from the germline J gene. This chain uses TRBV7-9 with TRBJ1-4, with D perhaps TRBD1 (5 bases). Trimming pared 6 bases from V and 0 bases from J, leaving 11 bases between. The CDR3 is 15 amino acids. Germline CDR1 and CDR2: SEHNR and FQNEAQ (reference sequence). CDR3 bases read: TGTGCCAGCAGACCCGGGGGTGCAACTAATGAAAAA. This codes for CASRPGGATNEK. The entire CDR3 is CASRPGGATNEKLFF.

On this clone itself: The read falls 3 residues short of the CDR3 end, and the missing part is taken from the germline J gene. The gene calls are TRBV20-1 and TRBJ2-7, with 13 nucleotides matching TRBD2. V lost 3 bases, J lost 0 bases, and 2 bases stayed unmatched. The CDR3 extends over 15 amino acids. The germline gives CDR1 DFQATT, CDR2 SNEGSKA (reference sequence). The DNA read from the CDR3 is TGCAGTGCTAGGGGACTAGCGGGGAGCTCCTACGAG. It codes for CSARGLAGSSYE. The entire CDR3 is CSARGLAGSSYEQYF.

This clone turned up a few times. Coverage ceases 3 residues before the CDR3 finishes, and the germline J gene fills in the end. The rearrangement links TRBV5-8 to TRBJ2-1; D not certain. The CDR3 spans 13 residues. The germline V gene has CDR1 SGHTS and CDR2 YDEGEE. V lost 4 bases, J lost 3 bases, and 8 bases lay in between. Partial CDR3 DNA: TGTGCCAGCAGCCCCCGTTTCTACAATGAG. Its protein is CASSPRFYNE. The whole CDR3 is CASSPRFYNEQFF.